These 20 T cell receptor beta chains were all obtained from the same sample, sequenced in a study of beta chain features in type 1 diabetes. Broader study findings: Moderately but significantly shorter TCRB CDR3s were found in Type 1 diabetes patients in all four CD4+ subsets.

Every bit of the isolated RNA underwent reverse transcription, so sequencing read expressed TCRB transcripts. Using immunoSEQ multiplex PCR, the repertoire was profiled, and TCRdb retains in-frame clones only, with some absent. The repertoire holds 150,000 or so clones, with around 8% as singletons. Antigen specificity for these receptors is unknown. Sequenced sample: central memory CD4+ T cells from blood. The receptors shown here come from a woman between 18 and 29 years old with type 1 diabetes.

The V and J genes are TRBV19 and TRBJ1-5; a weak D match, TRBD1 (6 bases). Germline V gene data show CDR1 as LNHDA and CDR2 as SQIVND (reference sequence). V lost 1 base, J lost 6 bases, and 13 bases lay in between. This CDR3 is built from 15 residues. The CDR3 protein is CASSIGNRDSQPQHF. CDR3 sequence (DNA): TGTGCCAGTAGTATAGGTAACAGGGATAGTCAGCCCCAGCATTTT.

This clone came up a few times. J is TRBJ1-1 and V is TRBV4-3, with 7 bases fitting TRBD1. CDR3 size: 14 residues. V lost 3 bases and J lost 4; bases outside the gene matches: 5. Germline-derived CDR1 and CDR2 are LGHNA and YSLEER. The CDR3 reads CASSHDQGGTEAFF. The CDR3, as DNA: TGCGCCAGCAGCCATGACCAGGGGGGCACTGAAGCTTTCTTT.

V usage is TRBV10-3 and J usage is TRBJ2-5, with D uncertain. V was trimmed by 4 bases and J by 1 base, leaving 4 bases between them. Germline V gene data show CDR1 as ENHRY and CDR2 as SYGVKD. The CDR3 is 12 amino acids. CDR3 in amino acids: CAISAVQETQYF. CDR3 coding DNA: TGTGCCATCAGTGCCGTCCAAGAGACCCAGTACTTC.

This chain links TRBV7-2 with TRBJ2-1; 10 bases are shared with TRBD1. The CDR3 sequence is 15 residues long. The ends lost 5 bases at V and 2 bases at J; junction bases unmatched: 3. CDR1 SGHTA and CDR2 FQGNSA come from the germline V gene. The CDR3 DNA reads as TGTGCCAGCAGCGAGGGACAGGGGCCCTACAATGAGCAGTTCTTC. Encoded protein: CASSEGQGPYNEQFF.

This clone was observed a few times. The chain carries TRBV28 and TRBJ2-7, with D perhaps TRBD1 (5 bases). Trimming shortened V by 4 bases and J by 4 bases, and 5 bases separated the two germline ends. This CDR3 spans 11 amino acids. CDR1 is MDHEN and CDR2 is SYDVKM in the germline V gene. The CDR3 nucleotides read TGTGCCAGCAGTTCAGGGTACGAGCAGTACTTC. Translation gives CASSSGYEQYF.

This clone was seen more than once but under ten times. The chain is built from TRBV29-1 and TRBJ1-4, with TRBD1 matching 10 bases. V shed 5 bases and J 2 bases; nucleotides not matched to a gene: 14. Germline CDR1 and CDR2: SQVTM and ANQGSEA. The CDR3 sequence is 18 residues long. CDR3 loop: CSVPSRTGGVRTNEKLFF. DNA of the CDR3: TGCAGCGTTCCCTCGAGGACAGGGGGTGTTAGGACTAATGAAAAACTGTTTTTT.

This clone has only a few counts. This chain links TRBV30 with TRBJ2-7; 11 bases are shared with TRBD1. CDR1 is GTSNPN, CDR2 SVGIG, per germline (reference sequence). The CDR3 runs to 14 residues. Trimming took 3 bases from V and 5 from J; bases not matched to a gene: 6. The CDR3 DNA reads TGTGCCTGGAGGGAAGGACAGGGGGCTGACGAGCAGTACTTC. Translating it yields CAWREGQGADEQYF.

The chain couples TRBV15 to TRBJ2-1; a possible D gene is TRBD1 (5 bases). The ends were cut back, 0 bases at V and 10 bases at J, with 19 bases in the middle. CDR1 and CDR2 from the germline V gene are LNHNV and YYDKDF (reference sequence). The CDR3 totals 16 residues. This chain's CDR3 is CATSRDGVAGLGEQFF. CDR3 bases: TGTGCCACCAGCAGAGATGGGGTTGCAGGGTTGGGGGAGCAGTTCTTC.

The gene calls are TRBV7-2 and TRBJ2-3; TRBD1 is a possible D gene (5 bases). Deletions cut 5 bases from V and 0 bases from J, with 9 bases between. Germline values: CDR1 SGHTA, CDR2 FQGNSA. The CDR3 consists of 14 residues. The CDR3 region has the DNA TGTGCCAGCAGCGGGGCAGGGAGCACAGATACGCAGTATTTT. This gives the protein CASSGAGSTDTQYF.

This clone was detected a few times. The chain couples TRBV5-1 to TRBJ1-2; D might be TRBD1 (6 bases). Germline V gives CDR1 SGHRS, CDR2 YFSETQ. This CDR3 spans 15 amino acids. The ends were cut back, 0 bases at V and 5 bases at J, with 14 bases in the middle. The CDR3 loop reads CASSLGPGTQYGYTF. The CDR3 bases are TGCGCCAGCAGCTTGGGGCCGGGGACACAATATGGCTACACCTTC.

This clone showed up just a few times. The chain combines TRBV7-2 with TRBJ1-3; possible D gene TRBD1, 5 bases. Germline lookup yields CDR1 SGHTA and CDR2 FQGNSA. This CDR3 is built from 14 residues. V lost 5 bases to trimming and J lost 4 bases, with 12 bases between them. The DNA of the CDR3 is TGTGCCAGCAGCCCCACAGGATCCGGAAACACCATATATTTT. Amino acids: CASSPTGSGNTIYF.

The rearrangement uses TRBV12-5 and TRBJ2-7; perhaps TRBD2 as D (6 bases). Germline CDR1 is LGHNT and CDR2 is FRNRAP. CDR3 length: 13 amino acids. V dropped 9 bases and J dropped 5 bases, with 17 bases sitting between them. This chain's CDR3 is CASSLRGGDEQYF. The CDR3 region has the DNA TGTGCTAGCAGCCTTCGGGGCGGGGACGAGCAGTACTTC.

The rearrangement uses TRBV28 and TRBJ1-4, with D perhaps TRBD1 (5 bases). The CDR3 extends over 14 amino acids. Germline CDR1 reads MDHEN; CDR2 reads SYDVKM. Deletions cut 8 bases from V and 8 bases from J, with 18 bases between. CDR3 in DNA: TGTGCCAGCTCCCCAATGGGGGGAGGCGAAAAACTGTTTTTT. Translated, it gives CASSPMGGGEKLFF. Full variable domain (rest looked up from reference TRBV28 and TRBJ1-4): DVKVTQSSRYLVKRTGEKVFLECVQDMDHENMFWYRQDPGLGLRLIYFSYDVKMKEKGDIPEGYSVSREKKERFSLILESASTNQTSMYLCASSPMGGGEKLFFGSGTQLSVL.

CDR3 in amino acids: CASSLGPSGSGQETQYF. The CDR3 DNA follows: TGTGCCAGCAGCTTGGGACCTAGCGGGAGTGGCCAAGAGACCCAGTACTTC. This chain joins TRBV11-2 and TRBJ2-5; 10 positions agree with TRBD2. V shed 3 bases, J shed 1 base, and the junction held 8 bases outside the gene matches. Germline V CDR1 and CDR2: SGHAT, FQNNGV. The CDR3 has 17 amino acids.

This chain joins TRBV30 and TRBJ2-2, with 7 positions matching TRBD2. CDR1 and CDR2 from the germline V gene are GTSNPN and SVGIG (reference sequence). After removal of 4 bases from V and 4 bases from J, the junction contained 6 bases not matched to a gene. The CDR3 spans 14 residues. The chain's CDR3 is CAWTAGAATGELFF. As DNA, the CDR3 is TGTGCCTGGACCGCGGGAGCCGCCACCGGGGAGCTGTTTTTT.

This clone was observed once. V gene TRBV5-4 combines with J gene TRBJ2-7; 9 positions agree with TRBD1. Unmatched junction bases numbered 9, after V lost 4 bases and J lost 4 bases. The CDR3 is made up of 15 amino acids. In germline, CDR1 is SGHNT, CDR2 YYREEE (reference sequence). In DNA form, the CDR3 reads TGTGCCAGCAGCCCTACACAGGGGGCTAGTTACGAGCAGTACTTC. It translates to CASSPTQGASYEQYF.

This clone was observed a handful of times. CDR3 sequence reads: CASSLLAGEREQFF. CDR3 coding DNA: TGTGCCAGCAGCTTACTAGCGGGAGAGCGTGAGCAGTTCTTC. The genes are TRBV7-3 and TRBJ2-1, with 10 nucleotides matching TRBD2. V was clipped by 2 bases and J by 9 bases; unmatched bases: 4. This CDR3 comprises 14 residues. Germline-derived CDR1 and CDR2 are SGHTA and FQGTGA.

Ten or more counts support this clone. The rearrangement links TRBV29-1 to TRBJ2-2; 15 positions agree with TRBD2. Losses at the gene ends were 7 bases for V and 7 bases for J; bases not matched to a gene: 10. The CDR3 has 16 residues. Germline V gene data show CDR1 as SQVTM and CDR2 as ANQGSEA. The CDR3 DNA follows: TGCAGCGGACGGACTAGCGGGAGGGCCGGAAACGGGGAGCTGTTTTTT. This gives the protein CSGRTSGRAGNGELFF.

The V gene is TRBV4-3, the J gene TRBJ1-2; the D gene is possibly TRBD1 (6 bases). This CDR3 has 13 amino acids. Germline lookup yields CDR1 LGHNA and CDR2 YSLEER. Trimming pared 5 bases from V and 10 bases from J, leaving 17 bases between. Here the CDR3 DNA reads TGCGCCAGCAGCAGGGGGGGGGCGAGTGACTACACCTTC. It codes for CASSRGGASDYTF.

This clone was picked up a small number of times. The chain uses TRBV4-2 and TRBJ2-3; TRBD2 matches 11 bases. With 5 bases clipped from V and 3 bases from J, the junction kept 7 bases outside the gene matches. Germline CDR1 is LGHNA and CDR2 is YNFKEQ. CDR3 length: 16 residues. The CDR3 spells CASSSSGGSATDTQYF. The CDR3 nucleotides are TGTGCCAGCAGCTCTAGCGGGGGGTCTGCTACAGATACGCAGTATTTT.